This TCR beta chain was captured in a study of cytomegalovirus exposure and HLA in healthy donors. Regarding the study as a whole: A later analysis linked a missense variant in DCLRE1C to the trimming of TCR beta V and J genes. Because they were indistinguishable, some V segments, including TRBV6-2 and TRBV6-3, were excluded.

Primers: 60 Vbeta forward and 13 Jbeta reverse. Here immunoSEQ multiplex PCR was the method, and the copy in TCRdb shows in-frame clones only, minus some. The table records under 95,000 clones, about four fifths of them present only once. A note on this clone: Its antigen is not identified.

When sampled, the donors appeared nominally healthy, though they likely had unrecorded immune exposures. This CDR3 has 16 residues. Trimming stripped 4 bases from V and 0 bases from J, with 14 bases between. Germline lookup yields CDR1 SGHRS and CDR2 YFSETQ. This sequence originates from a woman aged 40 to 50 in good health and CMV-seropositive. The sample consisted of PBMCs. The genes are TRBV5-1 and TRBJ2-1, with D tentatively TRBD1 (6 bases). Here the CDR3 reads CASSGWTDSSYNEQFF. In DNA form, the CDR3 reads TGCGCCAGCAGCGGGTGGACGGACAGCTCCTACAATGAGCAGTTCTTC.